Listed here is a single T cell receptor (beta chain). The sample belongs to a study of response to subunit inactivated influenza vaccine. Each CDR3 protein gets one entry after TCRdb re-called the RT-PCR reads with MiXCR. Of about 570,000 distinct CDR3 sequences in the sample, 12% are singletons; the top ten hold roughly 10%. The CDR3 spans 16 residues. Trimming left V 6 bases short and J 1 base short, with 20 bases between. Germline CDR1 and CDR2: DFQATT and SNEGSKA (reference sequence). V gene TRBV20-1 combines with J gene TRBJ2-3; the D gene is possibly TRBD1 (5 bases). The sample was PBMCs from blood, taken on the day of vaccination. This sequence originates from a man between 50 and 59 years old who received an inactivated influenza vaccine. CDR3 bases: TGCAGTGCCGCAACCCGATCAGGGAAACGCACAGATACGCAGTATTTT. Translated, it gives CSAATRSGKRTDTQYF.